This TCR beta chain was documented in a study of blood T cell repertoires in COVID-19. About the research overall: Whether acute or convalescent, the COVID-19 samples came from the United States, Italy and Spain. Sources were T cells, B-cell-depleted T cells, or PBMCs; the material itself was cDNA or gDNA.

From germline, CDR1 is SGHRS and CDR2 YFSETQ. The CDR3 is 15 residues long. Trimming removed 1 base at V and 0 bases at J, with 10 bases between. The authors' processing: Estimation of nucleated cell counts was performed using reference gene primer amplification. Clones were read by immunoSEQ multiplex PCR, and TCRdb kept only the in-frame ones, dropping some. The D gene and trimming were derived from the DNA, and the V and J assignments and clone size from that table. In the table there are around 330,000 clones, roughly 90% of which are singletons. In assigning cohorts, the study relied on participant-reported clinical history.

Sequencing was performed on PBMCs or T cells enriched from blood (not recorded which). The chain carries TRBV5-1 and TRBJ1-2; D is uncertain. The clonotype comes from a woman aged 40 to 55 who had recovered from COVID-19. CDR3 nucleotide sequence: TGCGCCAGCAGCTTGCAACTACAATCTAACTATGGCTACACCTTC. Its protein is CASSLQLQSNYGYTF.